A single sample is the source of the 25 T cell receptor beta chains below, sequenced in a study of T cell responses to AZD1222 COVID-19 vaccine. TCRdb's table, derived via immunoSEQ multiplex PCR, lists solely in-frame clones and lacks some. Of around 130,000 clones in the sample, roughly 88% were seen once. The specimen comprised peripheral blood, sampled on day 0 of AZD1222 vaccination. Receptors were obtained from an adult in good health.

The CDR3 nucleotides are TGTGCCAGCAGCTTTACAGGCCATTATGGCTACACCTTC. Protein sequence: CASSFTGHYGYTF. The V and J genes are TRBV7-9 and TRBJ1-2; D possibly corresponds to TRBD1 (5 bases). The V end lost 3 bases, the J end lost 5 bases, and 10 bases lay between the germline ends. Looked up from germline, CDR1 is SEHNR and CDR2 is FQNEAQ (reference sequence). The CDR3 runs to 13 residues.

The chain couples TRBV25-1 to TRBJ2-7; D gene ambiguous. Germline V gives CDR1 MGHDK, CDR2 SYGVNS. The CDR3 covers 13 residues. Trimming cost V 4 bases and J 2 bases, with 9 bases left between them. CDR3 sequence reads: CASSGAQTYEQYF. Written as DNA, the CDR3 is TGTGCCAGCAGTGGAGCACAAACCTACGAGCAGTACTTC.

The chain uses TRBV5-1 and TRBJ2-1, with 13 positions matching TRBD2. Germline V CDR1 and CDR2: SGHRS, YFSETQ. The CDR3 runs to 14 residues. V was pared by 1 base and J by 10 bases, with 2 bases of the junction left unmatched. CDR3 nucleotides: TGCGCCAGCAGCTTGTTACTAGCGGGAGGGGAGCAGTTCTTC. It specifies CASSLLLAGGEQFF.

The rearrangement uses TRBV3-1 (or the pseudogene TRBV3-2) and TRBJ1-2; D might be TRBD1 (5 bases). Trimming pared 3 bases from V and 4 bases from J, leaving 15 bases between. This CDR3 region has 15 residues. Per germline, CDR1 LGHDT and CDR2 YNNKEL (reference sequence). The CDR3 DNA is TGTGCCAGCAGCCAGCTCCCGGGGCAGACCTATGGCTACACCTTC. This sequence encodes CASSQLPGQTYGYTF.

This chain joins TRBV5-6 and TRBJ1-1; the D gene is possibly TRBD1 (5 bases). From germline, CDR1 is SGHDT and CDR2 YYEEEE. The CDR3 length is 15 residues. Trimming pared 5 bases from V and 1 base from J, leaving 15 bases between. The CDR3: CASRTEGFRNTEAFF. The CDR3 bases are TGTGCCAGCAGGACAGAGGGTTTCCGGAACACTGAAGCTTTCTTT.

The chain uses TRBV28 and TRBJ2-3; D uncertain. The ends were cut back, 5 bases at V and 0 bases at J, with 15 bases in the middle. CDR1 and CDR2 from the germline V gene are MDHEN and SYDVKM. The CDR3 is made up of 16 amino acids. The CDR3 bases are TGTGCCAGCAGTCCCCCCGTAAAAACTAGCACAGATACGCAGTATTTT. Amino acids: CASSPPVKTSTDTQYF.

The chain uses TRBV29-1 and TRBJ1-1, with D possibly being TRBD1 (5 bases). The CDR3 runs 13 residues. V was trimmed by 6 bases and J by 6 bases, leaving 17 bases between them. The germline gives CDR1 SQVTM, CDR2 ANQGSEA. CDR3 bases: TGCAGCGTGCAGATTGGGGCTCGGGCTGAAGCTTTCTTT. Its translation is CSVQIGARAEAFF. The full variable domain, rest sourced from reference TRBV29-1 and TRBJ1-1, is SAVISQKPSRDICQRGTSLTIQCQVDSQVTMMFWYRQQPGQSLTLIATANQGSEATYESGFVIDKFPISRPNLTFSTLTVSNMSPEDSSIYLCSVQIGARAEAFFGQGTRLTVV.

The genes are TRBV5-1 and TRBJ2-5, with 7 bases that match TRBD2. Germline-derived CDR1 and CDR2 are SGHRS and YFSETQ. The CDR3 is made up of 14 amino acids. V was clipped by 1 base and J by 3 bases; unmatched bases: 3. The chain's CDR3 is CASSLIGLEETQYF. CDR3 sequence (DNA): TGCGCCAGCAGCTTGATCGGACTAGAAGAGACCCAGTACTTC.

V gene TRBV13 combines with J gene TRBJ2-3; 9 bases line up with TRBD2. V trimming: 0 bases; J trimming: 10 bases; junction bases outside the gene matches: 11. The germline V gene encodes CDR1 PRHDT and CDR2 FYEKMQ (reference sequence). CDR3 length equals 16 residues. The DNA for the CDR3 is TGTGCCAGCAGCTTAGGCCGTGATAGCGGGGGATATTCGCAGTATTTT. It specifies CASSLGRDSGGYSQYF.

J is TRBJ2-7 and V is TRBV9; D may be TRBD1 (6 bases). Germline CDR1 reads SGDLS; CDR2 reads YYNGEE. The CDR3 is 15 residues long. Trimming took off 3 bases at V and 5 bases at J, with 18 bases between the two ends. CDR3 sequence: CASSANLQGRDEQYF. The CDR3 region has the DNA TGTGCCAGCAGCGCTAACCTACAGGGTCGCGACGAGCAGTACTTC.

The chain uses TRBV6-5 and TRBJ1-5; D uncertain. Germline V lookup: CDR1 MNHEY, CDR2 SVGAGI. V was pared by 4 bases and J by 2 bases, with 6 bases between. The CDR3 consists of 13 residues. The chain's CDR3 is CASSSQGNQPQHF. CDR3 DNA sequence: TGTGCCAGCAGTTCCCAGGGCAATCAGCCCCAGCATTTT.

The V and J genes are TRBV5-5 and TRBJ2-2; 12 bases are a match to TRBD2. Germline CDR1 and CDR2: SGHKS and YYEKEE (reference sequence). The CDR3 length is 17 residues. V trimming: 4 bases; J trimming: 2 bases; junction bases outside the gene matches: 6. The DNA for the CDR3 is TGTGCCAGCAGCCCAGGACTAGCGGGGCCTAACACCGGGGAGCTGTTTTTT. Protein: CASSPGLAGPNTGELFF.

The rearrangement links TRBV30 to TRBJ2-4; no definite D call. The germline V gene encodes CDR1 GTSNPN and CDR2 SVGIG (reference sequence). V lost 5 bases and J lost 0, with 14 bases in between. The CDR3 consists of 15 residues. DNA for the CDR3: TGTGCCTGGGGGCCGGGTGGGGTAGCCAAAAACATTCAGTACTTC. It translates to CAWGPGGVAKNIQYF. The variable domain in full, completed from reference TRBV30 and TRBJ2-4, reads SQTIHQWPATLVQPVGSPLSLECTVEGTSNPNLYWYRQAAGRGLQLLFYSVGIGQISSEVPQNLSASRPQDRQFILSSKKLLLSDSGFYLCAWGPGGVAKNIQYFGAGTRLSVL.

The chain joins TRBV5-4 to TRBJ1-6, with a weak D call TRBD1 (5 bases). The CDR3 sequence is 15 residues long. V was clipped by 4 bases and J by 12 bases, with 20 bases between them. The germline V gene has CDR1 SGHNT and CDR2 YYREEE (reference sequence). The CDR3 DNA reads as TGTGCCAGCAGCCAGAAGAGGGGCCAGGTGGGACCCCTCCACTTT. Translated: CASSQKRGQVGPLHF.

The gene calls are TRBV5-6 and TRBJ2-7; 7 bases map to TRBD1. Germline-derived CDR1 and CDR2 are SGHDT and YYEEEE. The CDR3 runs to 13 residues. After removal of 4 bases from V and 2 bases from J, the junction contained 3 bases not matched to a gene. DNA for the CDR3: TGTGCCAGCAGCAAGACAGGGACCTACGAGCAGTACTTC. This codes for CASSKTGTYEQYF.

The rearrangement uses TRBV11-3 and TRBJ2-1; a weak D match, TRBD2 (6 bases). This CDR3 is 12 amino acids long. CDR1 SGHNT and CDR2 YENEEA come from the germline V gene. V gave up 7 bases and J gave up 5 bases, with 9 bases separating them. The CDR3 spells CASTSENNEQFF. CDR3 bases: TGTGCCAGCACTAGCGAGAACAATGAGCAGTTCTTC.

This chain connects TRBV5-1 to TRBJ1-4; D not resolved. V was shortened by 4 bases and J by 4 bases, with 11 bases between the two germline ends. Germline CDR1 reads SGHRS; CDR2 reads YFSETQ. The CDR3 loop spans 14 amino acids. CDR3 coding DNA: TGCGCCAGCAGCGCCGGTCCGGTTAATGAAAAACTGTTTTTT. Residues: CASSAGPVNEKLFF. The full variable domain, rest sourced from reference TRBV5-1 and TRBJ1-4, is KAGVTQTPRYLIKTRGQQVTLSCSPISGHRSVSWYQQTPGQGLQFLFEYFSETQRNKGNFPGRFSGRQFSNSRSEMNVSTLELGDSALYLCASSAGPVNEKLFFGSGTQLSVL.

This clone was counted only a few times. The rearrangement uses TRBV3-1 (or the pseudogene TRBV3-2) and TRBJ2-7, with 8 positions matching TRBD1. CDR1 is LGHDT and CDR2 is YNNKEL in the germline V gene (reference sequence). With 6 bases clipped from V and 9 bases from J, the junction kept 16 bases outside the gene matches. The CDR3 runs 15 residues. The CDR3 DNA sequence: TGTGCCAGCAGTCGGGTTGCAGGGGGCGCGGGATTGCAGTACTTC. It translates to CASSRVAGGAGLQYF.

This chain links TRBV4-2 with TRBJ1-1; 10 nucleotides line up with TRBD1. V lost 4 bases, J lost 3 bases, and 5 bases stayed unmatched. This CDR3 spans 15 amino acids. In germline, CDR1 is LGHNA, CDR2 YNFKEQ. The CDR3 DNA reads as TGTGCCAGCAGCCTGGGACAGGGGAGGGACACTGAAGCTTTCTTT. Its translation: CASSLGQGRDTEAFF.

J is TRBJ1-1 and V is TRBV6-6; TRBD1 is a possible D gene (5 bases). CDR3 length: 17 residues. Per the germline V gene, CDR1 is MNHNY and CDR2 is SVGAGI (reference sequence). The V and J ends lost 5 bases and 4 bases respectively, with 23 bases between them. CDR3 DNA sequence: TGTGCCAGCAGTCCCCGGACCGGAAGGTATGGGGGCACTGAAGCTTTCTTT. This gives the protein CASSPRTGRYGGTEAFF.

The chain has TRBV5-4 and TRBJ2-5; 7 bases fit TRBD2. CDR3 length: 15 amino acids. Looked up from germline, CDR1 is SGHNT and CDR2 is YYREEE (reference sequence). V lost 0 bases, J lost 2 bases, and 4 bases stayed unmatched. The CDR3 loop is CASSLVASGQETQYF. DNA of the CDR3: TGTGCCAGCAGCTTGGTAGCTAGCGGTCAAGAGACCCAGTACTTC.

This clone is a singleton in its sample. This chain connects TRBV6-1 to TRBJ1-6; 7 positions agree with TRBD1. Germline CDR1 reads MNHNS; CDR2 reads SASEGT. J gave up 10 bases and V 2 bases, and 11 bases lay outside the gene matches. The CDR3 spans 16 residues. The CDR3 nucleotides are TGTGCCAGCAGTGAACGAGCGAGACAGGGCACATCACCCCTCCACTTT. Amino acids: CASSERARQGTSPLHF.

For the CDR3, the DNA is TGCGCCAGCAGACGAGACACTGAAGCTTTCTTT. Translated, it gives CASRRDTEAFF. V gene TRBV5-1 combines with J gene TRBJ1-1, with D hard to call. Germline-derived CDR1 and CDR2 are SGHRS and YFSETQ. The CDR3 has 11 residues. Trimming removed 5 bases at V and 3 bases at J, with 5 bases between.

The genes are TRBV5-5 and TRBJ1-6; D is unresolved. Germline assignment: CDR1 SGHKS and CDR2 YYEKEE (reference sequence). V gave up 0 bases and J gave up 12 bases, with 10 bases separating them. The CDR3 contains 13 residues. The CDR3 DNA follows: TGTGCCAGCAGCTTGGAGTGGGGAGGACCCCTCCACTTT. It specifies CASSLEWGGPLHF.

The V gene is TRBV19, the J gene TRBJ1-4, with no clear D. CDR1 and CDR2 from the germline V gene are LNHDA and SQIVND (reference sequence). CDR3 size: 13 residues. V was cut by 1 base and J by 7 bases, with 7 bases left in between. CDR3 residues: CASSIGVLEKLFF. For the CDR3, the DNA is TGTGCCAGTAGTATAGGTGTCCTTGAAAAACTGTTTTTT.